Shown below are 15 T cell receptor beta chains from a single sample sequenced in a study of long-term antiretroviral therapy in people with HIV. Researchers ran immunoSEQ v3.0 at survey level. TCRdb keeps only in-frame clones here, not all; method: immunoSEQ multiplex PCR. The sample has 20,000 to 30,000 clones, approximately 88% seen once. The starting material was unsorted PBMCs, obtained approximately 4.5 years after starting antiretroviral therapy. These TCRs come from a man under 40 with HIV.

The CDR3 loop reads CASMRKGQTYEQYF. The CDR3 DNA follows: TGTGCCAGCATGAGGAAAGGACAAACCTACGAGCAGTACTTC. The rearrangement uses TRBV6-4 and TRBJ2-7, with a weak D call TRBD1 (5 bases). The V gene lost 7 bases and the J gene lost 2 bases, with 15 bases spanning the gap. The CDR3 extends over 14 amino acids. Germline V gene lookup returns CDR1 MRHNA and CDR2 SNTAGT.

The CDR3 here is CASSDQGLTGANVLTF. As DNA, the CDR3 is TGTGCCAGTAGTGATCAGGGTCTTACTGGGGCCAACGTCCTGACTTTC. The chain joins TRBV19 to TRBJ2-6, with D tentatively TRBD1 (5 bases). The CDR3 contains 16 residues. V was cut by 5 bases and J by 2 bases, with 13 bases left in between. CDR1 is LNHDA, CDR2 SQIVND, per germline (reference sequence).

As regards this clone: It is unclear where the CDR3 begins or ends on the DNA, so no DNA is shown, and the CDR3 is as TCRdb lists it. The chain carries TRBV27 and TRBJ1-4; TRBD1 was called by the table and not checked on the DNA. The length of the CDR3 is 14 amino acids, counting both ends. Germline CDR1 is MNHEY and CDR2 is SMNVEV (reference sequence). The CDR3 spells CASSFLAGDEKLFF.

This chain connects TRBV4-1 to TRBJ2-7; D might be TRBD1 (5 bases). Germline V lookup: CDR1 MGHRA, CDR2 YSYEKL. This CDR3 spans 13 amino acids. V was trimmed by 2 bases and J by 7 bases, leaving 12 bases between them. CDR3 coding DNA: TGCGCCAGCAGCCAATTTCAGACAGAAGAGCAGTACTTC. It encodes CASSQFQTEEQYF.

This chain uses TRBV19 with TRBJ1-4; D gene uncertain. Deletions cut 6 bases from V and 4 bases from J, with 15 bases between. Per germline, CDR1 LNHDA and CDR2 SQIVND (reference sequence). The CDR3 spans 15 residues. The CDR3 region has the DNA TGTGCCAGTAGATCGTTGGGAGGATATAATGAAAAACTGTTTTTT. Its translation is CASRSLGGYNEKLFF.

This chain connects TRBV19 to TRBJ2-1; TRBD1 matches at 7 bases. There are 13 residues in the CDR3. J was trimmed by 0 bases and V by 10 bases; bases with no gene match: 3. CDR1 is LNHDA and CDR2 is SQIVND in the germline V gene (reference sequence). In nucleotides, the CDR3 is TGTGCCACAAGACAGGGCTCCTACAATGAGCAGTTCTTC. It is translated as CATRQGSYNEQFF.

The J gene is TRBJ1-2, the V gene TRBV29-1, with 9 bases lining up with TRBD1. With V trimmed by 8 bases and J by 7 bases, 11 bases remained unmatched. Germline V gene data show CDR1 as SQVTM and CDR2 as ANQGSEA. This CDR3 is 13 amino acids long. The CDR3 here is CSFRQGVMGGYTF. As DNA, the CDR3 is TGCAGCTTCCGACAGGGGGTCATGGGTGGCTACACCTTC.

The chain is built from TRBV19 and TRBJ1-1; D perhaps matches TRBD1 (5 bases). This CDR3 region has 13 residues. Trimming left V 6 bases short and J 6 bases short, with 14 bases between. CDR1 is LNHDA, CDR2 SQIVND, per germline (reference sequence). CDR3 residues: CASSPQGWAEAFF. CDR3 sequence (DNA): TGTGCCAGTAGCCCTCAGGGATGGGCTGAAGCTTTCTTT.

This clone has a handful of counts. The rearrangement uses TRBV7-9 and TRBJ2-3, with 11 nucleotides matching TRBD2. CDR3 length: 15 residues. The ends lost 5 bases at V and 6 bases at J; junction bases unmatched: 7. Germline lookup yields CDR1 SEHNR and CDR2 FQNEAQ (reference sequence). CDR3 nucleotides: TGTGCCAGCAGCCTCATAGCGGGGGGGCGGGATACGCAGTATTTT. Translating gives CASSLIAGGRDTQYF.

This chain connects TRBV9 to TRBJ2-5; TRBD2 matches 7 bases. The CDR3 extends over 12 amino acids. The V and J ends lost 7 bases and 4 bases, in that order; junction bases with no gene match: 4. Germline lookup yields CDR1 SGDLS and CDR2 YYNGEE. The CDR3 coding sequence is TGTGCCAGCGGGGAGGGCCGAGAGACCCAGTACTTC. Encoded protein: CASGEGRETQYF.

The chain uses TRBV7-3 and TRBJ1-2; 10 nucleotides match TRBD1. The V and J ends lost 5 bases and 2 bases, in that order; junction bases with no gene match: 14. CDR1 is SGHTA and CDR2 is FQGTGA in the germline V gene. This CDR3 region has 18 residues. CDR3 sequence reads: CASSPGVVGTGANYGYTF. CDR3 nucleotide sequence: TGTGCCAGCAGCCCCGGAGTTGTGGGGACAGGGGCGAACTATGGCTACACCTTC.

The CDR3, as DNA: TGCGCCAGCAGCCAGGACTGGGCCTACGAGCAGTACTTC. Translation gives CASSQDWAYEQYF. The rearrangement joins TRBV4-3 to TRBJ2-7; TRBD2 might be the D (5 bases). Germline V lookup: CDR1 LGHNA, CDR2 YSLEER. Trimming cost V 3 bases and J 2 bases, with 8 bases left between them. CDR3 length: 13 amino acids.

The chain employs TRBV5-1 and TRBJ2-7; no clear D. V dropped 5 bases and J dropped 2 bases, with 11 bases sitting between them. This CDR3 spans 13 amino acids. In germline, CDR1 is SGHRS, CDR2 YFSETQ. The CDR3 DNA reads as TGCGCCAGCAGGGGTCTCGGCCCCTACGAGCAGTACTTC. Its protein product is CASRGLGPYEQYF.

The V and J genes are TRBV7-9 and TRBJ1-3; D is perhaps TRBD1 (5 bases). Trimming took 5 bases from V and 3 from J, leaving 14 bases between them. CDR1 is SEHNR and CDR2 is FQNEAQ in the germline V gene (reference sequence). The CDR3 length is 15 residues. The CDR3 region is CASSPPFRVGNTIYF. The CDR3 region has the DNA TGTGCCAGCAGCCCCCCCTTCAGGGTTGGAAACACCATATATTTT. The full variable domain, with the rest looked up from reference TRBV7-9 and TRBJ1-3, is DTGVSQNPRHKITKRGQNVTFRCDPISEHNRLYWYRQTLGQGPEFLTYFQNEAQLEKSRLLSDRFSAERPKGSFSTLEIQRTEQGDSAMYLCASSPPFRVGNTIYFGEGSWLTVV.

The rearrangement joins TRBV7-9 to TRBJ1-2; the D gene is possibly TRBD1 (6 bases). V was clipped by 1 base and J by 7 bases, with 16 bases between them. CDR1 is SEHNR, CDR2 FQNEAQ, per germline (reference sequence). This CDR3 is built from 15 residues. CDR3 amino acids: CASSLEAPGAVGYTF. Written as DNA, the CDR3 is TGTGCCAGCAGCTTAGAGGCGCCAGGGGCCGTTGGCTACACCTTC.